Sequencing of this T cell receptor (beta chain) was carried out in a study of breast tumors, draining lymph nodes, adjacent tissues. This clonotype showed up many times. TCRdb independently ran MiXCR on the multiplex PCR reads; one entry per CDR3 protein. Among about 220,000 distinct CDR3 sequences listed, under 35% were seen once. The lymph nodes were axillary draining lymph nodes from breast cancer patients. Trimming shortened V by 2 bases and J by 4 bases, and 16 bases separated the two germline ends. The CDR3 is 15 residues long. Germline CDR1 and CDR2: SGDLS and YYNGEE. The sample consisted of axillary lymph node tissue. The genes are TRBV9 and TRBJ2-7, with TRBD2 as a possible D gene (6 bases). This TCR was recovered from a female donor with breast cancer. Some clones in this sample may be carry-over from other donors' samples. The CDR3 coding sequence is TGTGCCAGCAGCGTTTCTTCGGACTATGGGTACGAGCAGTACTTC. Translation gives CASSVSSDYGYEQYF.